This record covers a single T cell receptor (beta chain). What it binds is not known. A read error may account for a junction end that differs from germline. The CDR3 spans 14 residues. Looked up from germline, CDR1 is SGHVS and CDR2 is FQNEAQ. This sample was included in a study of T cells after yellow fever vaccination. Whole-study context: Libraries from low-cell-number fractions were prepared with the SMART-Seq v4 Ultra Low Input RNA kit.

Conversion of TCR transcripts into cDNA relied on 5'RACE template switching, which added a universal primer site and UMIs. Each CDR3 protein is one row after TCRdb ran MiXCR on the 5' RACE reads. The sample records a few hundred thousand distinct CDR3 sequences, under 7.5% being singletons. General observations from the study: Secondary responses were weaker yet peaked faster, day 5 versus 15. Primary-vaccination clones mostly resurfaced post-booster (more than 95% CD4, around 88% CD8).

The source is a man aged 30 to 39 who received the YFV17D yellow fever vaccine. Material: PBMCs, obtained 5 days after the yellow fever booster vaccination. The V gene is TRBV7-8, the J gene TRBJ2-2; 9 bases fit TRBD1. The CDR3 sequence: CASSLTGGTGELCF. CDR3 sequence (DNA): TGTGCCAGCAGCTTAACAGGGGGCACCGGGGAGCTGTGTTTT.